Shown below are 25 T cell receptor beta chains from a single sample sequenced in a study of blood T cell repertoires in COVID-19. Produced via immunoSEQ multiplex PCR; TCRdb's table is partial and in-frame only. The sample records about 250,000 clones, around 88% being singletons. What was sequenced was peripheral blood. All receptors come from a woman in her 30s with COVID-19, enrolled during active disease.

The CDR3 is CASSRTSGLGYEQYV. The CDR3 nucleotides read TGTGCCAGCAGCCGGACTAGCGGGTTGGGCTACGAGCAGTACGTC. The V call is TRBV5-5, the J call TRBJ2-7, with 11 bases identical to TRBD2. Germline lookup yields CDR1 SGHKS and CDR2 YYEKEE (reference sequence). Losses at the gene ends were 4 bases for V and 3 bases for J; bases not matched to a gene: 6. The CDR3 totals 15 residues.

CDR3 DNA: TGTGCCAGCAGCTTACCCCGGACTACCCAAGAGACCCAGTACTTC. Amino acid sequence: CASSLPRTTQETQYF. The rearrangement joins TRBV7-9 to TRBJ2-5; tentatively, D is TRBD2 (6 bases). V was clipped by 2 bases and J by 1 base, with 11 bases between them. The germline gives CDR1 SEHNR, CDR2 FQNEAQ (reference sequence). CDR3 length: 15 residues.

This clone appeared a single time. CDR3 nucleotide sequence: TGTGCCAGCAGTTTCCCCCCCGACAGGGCAGATACGCAGTATTTT. Its protein is CASSFPPDRADTQYF. The chain couples TRBV6-2 or TRBV6-3 to TRBJ2-3; 7 nucleotides agree with TRBD1. Trimming took 4 bases from V and 4 from J; bases not matched to a gene: 8. The CDR3 totals 15 residues. Looked up from germline, CDR1 is MNHEY and CDR2 is SVGEGT.

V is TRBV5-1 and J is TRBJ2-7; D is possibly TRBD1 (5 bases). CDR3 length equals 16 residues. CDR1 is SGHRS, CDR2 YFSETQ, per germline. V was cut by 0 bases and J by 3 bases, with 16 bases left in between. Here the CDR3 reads CASSLDEGAILYEQYF. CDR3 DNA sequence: TGCGCCAGCAGCTTGGATGAAGGGGCAATTCTCTACGAGCAGTACTTC.

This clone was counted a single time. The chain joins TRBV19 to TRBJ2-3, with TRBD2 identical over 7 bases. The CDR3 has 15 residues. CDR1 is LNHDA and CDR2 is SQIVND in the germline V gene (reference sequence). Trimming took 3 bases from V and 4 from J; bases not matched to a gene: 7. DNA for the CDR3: TGTGCCAGTAGTATCCTTGGCGGGGGAGCAGATACGCAGTATTTT. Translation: CASSILGGGADTQYF.

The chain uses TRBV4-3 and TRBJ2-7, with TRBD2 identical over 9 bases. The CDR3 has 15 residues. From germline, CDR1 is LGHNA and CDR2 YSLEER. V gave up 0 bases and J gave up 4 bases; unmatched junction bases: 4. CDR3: CASSQEPAGGYEQYF. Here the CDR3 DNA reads TGCGCCAGCAGCCAAGAACCAGCGGGGGGATACGAGCAGTACTTC.

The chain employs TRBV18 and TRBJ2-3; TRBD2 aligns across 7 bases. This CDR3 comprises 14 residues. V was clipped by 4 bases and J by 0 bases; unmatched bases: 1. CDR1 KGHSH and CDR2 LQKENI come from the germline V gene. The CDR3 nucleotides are TGTGCCAGCTCACTCGGGGGGAGCACAGATACGCAGTATTTT. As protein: CASSLGGSTDTQYF.

Here the CDR3 DNA reads TGTGCCAGCAGCTCGGGACTAGCGGTATACAATGAGCAGTTCTTC. This sequence encodes CASSSGLAVYNEQFF. This chain links TRBV9 with TRBJ2-1; 11 bases align to TRBD2. The germline CDR1 and CDR2 sequences are SGDLS and YYNGEE. This CDR3 contains 15 residues. V was clipped by 4 bases and J by 4 bases; unmatched bases: 4.

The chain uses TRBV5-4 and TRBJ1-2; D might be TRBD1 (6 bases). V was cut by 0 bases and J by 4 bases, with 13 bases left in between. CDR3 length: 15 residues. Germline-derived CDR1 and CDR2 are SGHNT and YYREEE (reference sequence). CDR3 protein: CASSLGARGGYGYTF. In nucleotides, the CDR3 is TGTGCCAGCAGCTTGGGTGCGAGGGGGGGCTATGGCTACACCTTC. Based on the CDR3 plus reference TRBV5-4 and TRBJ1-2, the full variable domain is ETGVTQSPTHLIKTRGQQVTLRCSSQSGHNTVSWYQQALGQGPQFIFQYYREEENGRGNFPPRFSGLQFPNYSSELNVNALELDDSALYLCASSLGARGGYGYTFGSGTRLTVV.

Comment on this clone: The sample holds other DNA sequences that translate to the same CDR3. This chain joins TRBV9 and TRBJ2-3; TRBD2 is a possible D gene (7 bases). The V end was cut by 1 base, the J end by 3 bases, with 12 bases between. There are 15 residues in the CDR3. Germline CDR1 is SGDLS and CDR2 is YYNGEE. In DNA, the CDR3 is TGTGCCAGCAGCGTATCGGGGGGCGGGACAGATACGCAGTATTTT. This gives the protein CASSVSGGGTDTQYF. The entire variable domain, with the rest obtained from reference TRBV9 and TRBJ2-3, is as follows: DSGVTQTPKHLITATGQRVTLRCSPRSGDLSVYWYQQSLDQGLQFLIQYYNGEERAKGNILERFSAQQFPDLHSELNLSSLELGDSALYFCASSVSGGGTDTQYFGPGTRLTVL.

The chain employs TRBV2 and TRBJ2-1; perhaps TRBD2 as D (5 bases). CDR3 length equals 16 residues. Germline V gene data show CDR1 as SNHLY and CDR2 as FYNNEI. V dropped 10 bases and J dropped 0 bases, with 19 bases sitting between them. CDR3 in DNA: TGTGCCACCCCGCTGGCGGGTACGAGCTCCTACAATGAGCAGTTCTTC. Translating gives CATPLAGTSSYNEQFF.

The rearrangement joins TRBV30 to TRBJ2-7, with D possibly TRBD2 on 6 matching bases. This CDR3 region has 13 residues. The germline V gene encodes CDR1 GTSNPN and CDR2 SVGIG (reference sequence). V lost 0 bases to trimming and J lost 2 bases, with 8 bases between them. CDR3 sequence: CAWSVGGAYEQYV. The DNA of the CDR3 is TGTGCCTGGAGTGTAGGAGGGGCCTACGAGCAGTACGTC.

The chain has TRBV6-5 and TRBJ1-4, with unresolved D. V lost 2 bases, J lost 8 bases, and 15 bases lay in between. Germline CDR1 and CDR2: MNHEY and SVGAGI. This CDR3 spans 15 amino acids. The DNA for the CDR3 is TGTGCCAGCAGTTACGCAGCTGACGGCGGCGAAAAACTGTTTTTT. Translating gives CASSYAADGGEKLFF.

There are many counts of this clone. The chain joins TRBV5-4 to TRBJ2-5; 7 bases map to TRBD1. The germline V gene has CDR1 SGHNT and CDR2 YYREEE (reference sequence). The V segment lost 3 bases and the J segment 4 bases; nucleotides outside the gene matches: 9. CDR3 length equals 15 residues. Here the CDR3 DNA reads TGTGCCAGCAGCTCCGGGACAGACACCAGAGAGACCCAGTACTTC. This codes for CASSSGTDTRETQYF.

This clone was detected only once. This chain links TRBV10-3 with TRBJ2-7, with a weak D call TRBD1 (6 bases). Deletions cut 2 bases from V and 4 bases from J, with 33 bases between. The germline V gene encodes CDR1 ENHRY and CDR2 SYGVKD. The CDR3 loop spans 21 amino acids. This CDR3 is CAISEPFLTGTPTPTGYEQYF. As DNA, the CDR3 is TGTGCCATCAGTGAGCCGTTTTTGACCGGGACACCAACTCCAACTGGGTACGAGCAGTACTTC.

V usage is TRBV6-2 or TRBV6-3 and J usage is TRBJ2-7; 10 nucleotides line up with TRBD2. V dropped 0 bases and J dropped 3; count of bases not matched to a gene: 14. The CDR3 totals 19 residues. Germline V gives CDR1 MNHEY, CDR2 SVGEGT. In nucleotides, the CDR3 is TGTGCCAGCAGTTACTCGATCCGTCAGTTGACTAGCGGGCACTACGAGCAGTACGTC. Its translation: CASSYSIRQLTSGHYEQYV.

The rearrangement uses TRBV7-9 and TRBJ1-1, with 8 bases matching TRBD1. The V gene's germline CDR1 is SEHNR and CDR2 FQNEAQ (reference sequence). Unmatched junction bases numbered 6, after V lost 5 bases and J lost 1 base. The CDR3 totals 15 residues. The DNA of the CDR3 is TGTGCCAGCAGCCGCCTAGGGACAGGGAACACTGAAGCTTTCTTT. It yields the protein CASSRLGTGNTEAFF.

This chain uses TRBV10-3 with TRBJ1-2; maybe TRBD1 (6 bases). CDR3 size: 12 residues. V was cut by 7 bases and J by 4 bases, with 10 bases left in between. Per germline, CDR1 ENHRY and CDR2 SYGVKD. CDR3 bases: TGTGCCATCACCCCGGACAGCTATGGCTACACCTTC. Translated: CAITPDSYGYTF.

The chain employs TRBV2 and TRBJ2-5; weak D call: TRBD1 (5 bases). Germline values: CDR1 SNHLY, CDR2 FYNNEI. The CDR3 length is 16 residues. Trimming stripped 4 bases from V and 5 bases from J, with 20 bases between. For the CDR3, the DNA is TGTGCCAGCAGTGGCAGGGATTATTATGATTACGAGACCCAGTACTTC. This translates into CASSGRDYYDYETQYF. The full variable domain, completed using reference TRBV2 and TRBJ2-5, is EPEVTQTPSHQVTQMGQEVILRCVPISNHLYFYWYRQILGQKVEFLVSFYNNEISEKSEIFDDQFSVERPDGSNFTLKIRSTKLEDSAMYFCASSGRDYYDYETQYFGPGTRLLVL.

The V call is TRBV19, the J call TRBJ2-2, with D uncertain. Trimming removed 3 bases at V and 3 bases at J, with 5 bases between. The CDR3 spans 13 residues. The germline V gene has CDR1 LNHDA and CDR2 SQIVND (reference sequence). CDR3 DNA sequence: TGTGCCAGTAGTATTCGGGACACCGGGGAGCTGTTTTTT. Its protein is CASSIRDTGELFF. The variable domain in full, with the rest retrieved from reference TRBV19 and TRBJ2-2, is DGGITQSPKYLFRKEGQNVTLSCEQNLNHDAMYWYRQDPGQGLRLIYYSQIVNDFQKGDIAEGYSVSREKKESFPLTVTSAQKNPTAFYLCASSIRDTGELFFGEGSRLTVL.

The DNA of the CDR3 is TGTGCCAGCTCACCATCAGGGTTTACCTCCTACGAGCAGTACTTC. It encodes CASSPSGFTSYEQYF. The genes are TRBV18 and TRBJ2-7; possibly TRBD1 for D (5 bases). CDR1 and CDR2 (germline): KGHSH, LQKENI. CDR3 length: 15 amino acids. V shed 2 bases and J shed 0 bases, with 11 bases lying between them.

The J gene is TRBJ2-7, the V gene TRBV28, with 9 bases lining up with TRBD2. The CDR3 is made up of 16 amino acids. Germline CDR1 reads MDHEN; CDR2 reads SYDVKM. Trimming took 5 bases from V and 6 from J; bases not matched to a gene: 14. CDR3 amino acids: CASSPYRPGLALEQYF. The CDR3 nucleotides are TGTGCCAGCAGTCCCTACAGGCCGGGACTAGCACTCGAGCAGTACTTC.

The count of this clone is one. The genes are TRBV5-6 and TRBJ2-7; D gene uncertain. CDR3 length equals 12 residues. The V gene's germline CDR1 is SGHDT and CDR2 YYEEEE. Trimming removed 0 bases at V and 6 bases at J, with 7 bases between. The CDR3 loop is CASSLGSGEQYV. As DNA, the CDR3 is TGTGCCAGCAGCTTGGGGTCGGGCGAGCAGTACGTC.

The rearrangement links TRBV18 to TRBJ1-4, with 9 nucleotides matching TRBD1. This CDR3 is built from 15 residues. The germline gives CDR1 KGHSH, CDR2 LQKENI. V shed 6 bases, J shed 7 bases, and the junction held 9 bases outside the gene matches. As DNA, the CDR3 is TGTGCCAGCTCCCCCCCGGGACAGGGCTCTGAAAAACTGTTTTTT. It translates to CASSPPGQGSEKLFF.

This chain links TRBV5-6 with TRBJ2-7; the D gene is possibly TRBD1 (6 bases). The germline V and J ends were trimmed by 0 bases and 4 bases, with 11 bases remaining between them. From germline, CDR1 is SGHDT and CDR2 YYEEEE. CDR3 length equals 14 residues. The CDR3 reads CASSLGAGVYEQYV. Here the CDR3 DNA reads TGTGCCAGCAGCTTGGGGGCAGGGGTTTACGAGCAGTACGTC.